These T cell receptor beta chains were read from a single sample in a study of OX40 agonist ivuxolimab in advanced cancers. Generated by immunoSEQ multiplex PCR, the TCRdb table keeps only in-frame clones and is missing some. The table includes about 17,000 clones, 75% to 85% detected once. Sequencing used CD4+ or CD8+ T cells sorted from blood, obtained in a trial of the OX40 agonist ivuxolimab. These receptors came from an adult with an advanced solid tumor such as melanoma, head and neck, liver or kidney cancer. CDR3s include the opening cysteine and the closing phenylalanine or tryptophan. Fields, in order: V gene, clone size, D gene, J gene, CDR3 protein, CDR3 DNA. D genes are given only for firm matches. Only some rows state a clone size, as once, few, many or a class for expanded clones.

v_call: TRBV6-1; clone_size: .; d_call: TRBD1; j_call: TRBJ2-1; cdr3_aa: CASSEGTVYNEQFF; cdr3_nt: TGTGCCAGCAGTGAGGGGACAGTATACAATGAGCAGTTCTTC
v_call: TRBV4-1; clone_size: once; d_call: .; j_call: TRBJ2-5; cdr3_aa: CASSQDRGGSSGETQYF; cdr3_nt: TGCGCCAGCAGCCAAGACAGGGGAGGGAGTAGTGGCGAGACCCAGTACTTC
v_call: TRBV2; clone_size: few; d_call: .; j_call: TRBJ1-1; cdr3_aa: CASSEGGGERNTEAFF; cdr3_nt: TGTGCCAGCAGTGAAGGTGGGGGAGAACGGAACACTGAAGCTTTCTTT
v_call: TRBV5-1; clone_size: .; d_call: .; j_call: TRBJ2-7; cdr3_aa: CASSPGSNGYEQYF; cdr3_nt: TGCGCCAGCAGCCCCGGATCGAATGGGTACGAGCAGTACTTC
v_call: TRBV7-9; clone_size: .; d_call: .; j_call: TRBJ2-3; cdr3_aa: CAAVQVGDTQYF; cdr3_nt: TGTGCAGCCGTGCAGGTCGGGGATACGCAGTATTTT
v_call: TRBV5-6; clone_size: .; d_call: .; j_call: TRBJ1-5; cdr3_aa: CASSLRESRPQHF; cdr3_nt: TGTGCCAGCAGCTTGCGGGAGTCCCGGCCCCAGCATTTT
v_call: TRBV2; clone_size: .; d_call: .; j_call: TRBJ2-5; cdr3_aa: CASKGGKETQYF; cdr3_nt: TGTGCCAGCAAGGGCGGGAAAGAGACCCAGTACTTC
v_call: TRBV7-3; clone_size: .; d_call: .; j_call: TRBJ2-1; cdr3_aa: CASSPPKEDEQFF; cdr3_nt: TGTGCCAGCAGCCCGCCTAAGGAGGATGAGCAGTTCTTC
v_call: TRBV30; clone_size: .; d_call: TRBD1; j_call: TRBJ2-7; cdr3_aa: CAWSNTGGEQYF; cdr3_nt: TGTGCCTGGAGTAATACAGGGGGCGAGCAGTACTTC
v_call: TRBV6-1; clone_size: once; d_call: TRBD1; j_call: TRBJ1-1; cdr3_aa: CASSESRDRGEAFF; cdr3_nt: TGTGCCAGCAGTGAATCGCGGGACAGGGGTGAAGCTTTCTTT
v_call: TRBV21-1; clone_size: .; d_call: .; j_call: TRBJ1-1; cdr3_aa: CASSRTGTGGAAFF; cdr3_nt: TGTGCCAGCAGCCGAACCGGGACAGGGGGCGCGGCTTTCTTT
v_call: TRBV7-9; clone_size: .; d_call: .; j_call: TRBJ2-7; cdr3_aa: CASSLYGGVDGSEQYF; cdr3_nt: TGTGCCAGCAGCTTATATGGGGGAGTGGATGGGTCCGAGCAGTACTTC
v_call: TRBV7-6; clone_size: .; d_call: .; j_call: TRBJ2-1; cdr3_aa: CASSSVASGVGEQFF; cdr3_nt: TGTGCCAGCAGCTCGGTAGCATCCGGGGTGGGTGAGCAGTTCTTC
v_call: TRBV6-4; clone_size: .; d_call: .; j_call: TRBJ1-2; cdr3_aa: CASTANSGSLYGYTF; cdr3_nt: TGTGCCAGCACCGCAAATAGCGGGTCCCTCTATGGCTACACCTTC
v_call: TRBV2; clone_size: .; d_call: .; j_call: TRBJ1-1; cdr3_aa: CASSSGWGLEEAFF; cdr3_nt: TGTGCCAGCTCCTCGGGATGGGGGCTGGAAGAAGCTTTCTTT
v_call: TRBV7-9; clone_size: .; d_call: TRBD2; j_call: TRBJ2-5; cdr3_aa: CASSLTRTSGEETQYF; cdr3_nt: TGTGCCAGCAGCTTAACCCGGACTAGCGGGGAAGAGACCCAGTACTTC